Shown below are 19 T cell receptor beta chains from a single sample sequenced in a study of T cell repertoires in cytomegalovirus infection. TCRdb reprocessed the reads with MiXCR, giving one entry per CDR3 protein. The table lists roughly 570,000 distinct CDR3 sequences, just under 40% of them singletons. Their antigen targets remain unknown. The sample consisted of cultured PBMCs, taken from culture after CMV antigen stimulation. The receptors here all came from a human donor in good health (CMV status not recorded). Some clones in this sample may be carry-over from other donors' samples.

This rearrangement joins TRBV20-1 to TRBJ2-1; maybe TRBD2 (6 bases). The CDR3 is made up of 10 amino acids. Germline V gene data show CDR1 as DFQATT and CDR2 as SNEGSKA (reference sequence). Trimming took 4 bases from V and 15 from J, leaving 13 bases between them. CDR3 DNA: TGCAGTGCTACGGCGGGGTATTCGTTCTTC. Protein: CSATAGYSFF.

This chain uses TRBV20-1 with TRBJ2-1; D possibly matches TRBD1 or TRBD2 (5 bases each). The CDR3 spans 13 residues. The V end lost 6 bases, the J end lost 4 bases, and 13 bases lay between the germline ends. Germline CDR1 is DFQATT and CDR2 is SNEGSKA (reference sequence). The CDR3 nucleotides read TGCAGTGCCGGGGCTAGGGCTTACAATGAGCAGTTCTTC. This encodes CSAGARAYNEQFF.

This chain uses TRBV7-8 with TRBJ2-2; perhaps TRBD1 as D (5 bases). Germline CDR1 and CDR2: SGHVS and FQNEAQ. Between the trimmed V and J ends, which lost 5 bases and 1 base, there was a span of 8 bases. There are 14 residues in the CDR3. This CDR3 is CASSKRGNTGELFF. CDR3 bases: TGTGCCAGCAGCAAAAGGGGGAACACCGGGGAGCTGTTTTTT.

This clonotype was observed at least ten times. This chain connects TRBV7-2 to TRBJ1-3; D remains unclear. CDR1 and CDR2 (germline): SGHTA, FQGNSA. Trimming cost V 3 bases and J 2 bases, with 2 bases left between them. The CDR3 has 12 residues. The CDR3 nucleotides read TGTGCCAGCAGCTTTACTGGAAACACCATATATTTT. It specifies CASSFTGNTIYF.

V gene TRBV7-9 combines with J gene TRBJ2-1, with 13 nucleotides matching TRBD2. The junction had 7 bases not matched to a gene; V was cut back by 4 bases and J by 7 bases. This CDR3 is 16 amino acids long. Germline V gene data show CDR1 as SEHNR and CDR2 as FQNEAQ (reference sequence). This chain's CDR3 is CASSYGTSGVPNEQFF. The CDR3 region has the DNA TGTGCCAGCAGCTATGGGACTAGCGGGGTACCTAATGAGCAGTTCTTC.

This clonotype was counted between two and nine times. The J gene is TRBJ1-1, the V gene TRBV28; unclear D gene. Germline values: CDR1 MDHEN, CDR2 SYDVKM. V shed 8 bases and J shed 1 base, with 14 bases lying between them. This CDR3 comprises 14 residues. The CDR3 nucleotides are TGTGCCAGCCCCGGGGAAGGGCGGAACACTGAAGCTTTCTTT. Its translation is CASPGEGRNTEAFF.

There are a few counts of this clonotype. The chain joins TRBV7-9 to TRBJ2-3; 8 nucleotides match TRBD1. In germline, CDR1 is SEHNR, CDR2 FQNEAQ (reference sequence). The CDR3 has 15 residues. Trimming at V came to 7 bases and at J to 4 bases, leaving 10 bases not matched to a gene. The CDR3 bases are TGTGCCAGCACCCACCCGGACAGGGCGGCAGATACGCAGTATTTT. Encoded protein: CASTHPDRAADTQYF. The whole variable domain, remainder taken from reference TRBV7-9 and TRBJ2-3, is DTGVSQNPRHKITKRGQNVTFRCDPISEHNRLYWYRQTLGQGPEFLTYFQNEAQLEKSRLLSDRFSAERPKGSFSTLEIQRTEQGDSAMYLCASTHPDRAADTQYFGPGTRLTVL.

In its sample, this clonotype was seen a few times. The gene calls are TRBV19 and TRBJ1-5; D gene ambiguous. The CDR3 covers 13 residues. The germline V gene encodes CDR1 LNHDA and CDR2 SQIVND (reference sequence). V was trimmed by 4 bases and J by 4 bases, leaving 8 bases between them. CDR3 DNA sequence: TGTGCCAGTAGTACCACACTTAATCAGCCCCAGCATTTT. Translating it yields CASSTTLNQPQHF.

The chain recombines TRBV19 with TRBJ1-3; D call uncertain. Looked up from germline, CDR1 is LNHDA and CDR2 is SQIVND (reference sequence). The CDR3 runs to 15 residues. Trimming removed 5 bases at V and 2 bases at J, with 13 bases between. CDR3 bases: TGTGCCAGTAGTCCTCGGCGAAGGGCTGGAAACACCATATATTTT. It yields the protein CASSPRRRAGNTIYF.

The rearrangement links TRBV2 to TRBJ1-5; D perhaps matches TRBD1 (5 bases). Trimming left V 7 bases short and J 0 bases short, with 19 bases between. The V gene's germline CDR1 is SNHLY and CDR2 FYNNEI. The length of the CDR3 is 17 residues. For the CDR3, the DNA is TGTGCCAGCAAGAGTGGGTCGGGGGGGACTAGCAATCAGCCCCAGCATTTT. This translates into CASKSGSGGTSNQPQHF.

There are many counts of this clonotype. The chain combines TRBV7-2 with TRBJ2-1; a possible D gene is TRBD2 (5 bases). CDR3 length: 16 amino acids. From germline, CDR1 is SGHTA and CDR2 FQGNSA. V was shortened by 0 bases and J by 3 bases, with 12 bases between the two germline ends. The CDR3 DNA follows: TGTGCCAGCAGCTTAGCTGGGAGTATAGGCTACAATGAGCAGTTCTTC. This gives the protein CASSLAGSIGYNEQFF.

For the CDR3, the DNA is TGCGCCAGCAGTCAATTGGACGGGAGAGTTCCCTCCTACAATGAGCAGTTCTTC. Translated: CASSQLDGRVPSYNEQFF. The V and J genes are TRBV23-1 and TRBJ2-1, with a tentative D call TRBD2 (6 bases). TRBV23-1 counts as an open reading frame of uncertain function. Between the trimmed V and J ends, which lost 1 base and 0 bases, there was a span of 16 bases. The CDR3 contains 18 residues.

The chain links TRBV7-2 to TRBJ2-1, with TRBD2 identical over 10 bases. V shed 2 bases and J 9 bases; nucleotides not matched to a gene: 7. This CDR3 region has 15 residues. Germline lookup yields CDR1 SGHTA and CDR2 FQGNSA. The CDR3 region is CASSLSASGGGEQFF. The CDR3 DNA follows: TGTGCCAGCAGCTTATCGGCTAGCGGGGGCGGTGAGCAGTTCTTC.

This clonotype has only a few counts. The chain has TRBV2 and TRBJ1-1, with no clear D. V shed 5 bases and J shed 1 base, with 8 bases lying between them. The CDR3 has 13 amino acids. Per germline, CDR1 SNHLY and CDR2 FYNNEI. The CDR3 DNA sequence: TGTGCCAGCAGTAAGGAGCAGAACACTGAAGCTTTCTTT. Translated, it gives CASSKEQNTEAFF.

The V gene is TRBV5-1, the J gene TRBJ2-1, with TRBD2 matching 10 bases. The trim removed 4 bases at V and 0 bases at J, leaving 1 base unmatched. Germline values: CDR1 SGHRS, CDR2 YFSETQ. The CDR3 has 15 residues. In DNA form, the CDR3 reads TGCGCCAGCAGCAGCGGGAGGGTCTCCTACAATGAGCAGTTCTTC. Protein product: CASSSGRVSYNEQFF.

With respect to this clonotype: Since the CDR3 does not end with the conserved phenylalanine or tryptophan, this likely comes from a read error. This chain connects TRBV6-1 to TRBJ2-7; 7 positions agree with TRBD2. Trimming took 1 base from V and 3 from J; bases not matched to a gene: 9. This CDR3 spans 16 amino acids. Germline assignment: CDR1 MNHNS and CDR2 SASEGT. In nucleotides, the CDR3 is TGTGCCAGCAGTGAAGGGTTAGGCGGGGGAAGCTACGAGCAGTACTAC. This codes for CASSEGLGGGSYEQYY.

This clonotype turned up a few times. The V call is TRBV6-8, the J call TRBJ1-6; maybe TRBD1 (5 bases). The CDR3 totals 14 residues. The germline CDR1 and CDR2 sequences are MNHGY and SAAAGT. Here the CDR3 DNA reads TGTGCTAACTGGGAGGGGCTCTATAATTCACCCCTCCACTTT. It encodes CANWEGLYNSPLHF.

In its sample, this clonotype was seen a few times. The V call is TRBV7-9, the J call TRBJ1-5; TRBD1 is a possible D gene (5 bases). The CDR3 extends over 14 amino acids. Germline CDR1 reads SEHNR; CDR2 reads FQNEAQ (reference sequence). Deletions cut 5 bases from V and 5 bases from J, with 13 bases between. The CDR3 sequence is CASSGDSFDQPQHF. The CDR3 region has the DNA TGTGCCAGCAGCGGAGACAGTTTCGATCAGCCCCAGCATTTT.

This clonotype showed up many times. The chain recombines TRBV7-2 with TRBJ1-4; D gene uncertain. This CDR3 is 14 amino acids long. V dropped 0 bases and J dropped 4 bases, with 6 bases sitting between them. Per the germline V gene, CDR1 is SGHTA and CDR2 is FQGNSA. The CDR3 protein is CASSLAVHNEKLFF. The CDR3 coding sequence is TGTGCCAGCAGCTTAGCAGTACATAATGAAAAACTGTTTTTT.